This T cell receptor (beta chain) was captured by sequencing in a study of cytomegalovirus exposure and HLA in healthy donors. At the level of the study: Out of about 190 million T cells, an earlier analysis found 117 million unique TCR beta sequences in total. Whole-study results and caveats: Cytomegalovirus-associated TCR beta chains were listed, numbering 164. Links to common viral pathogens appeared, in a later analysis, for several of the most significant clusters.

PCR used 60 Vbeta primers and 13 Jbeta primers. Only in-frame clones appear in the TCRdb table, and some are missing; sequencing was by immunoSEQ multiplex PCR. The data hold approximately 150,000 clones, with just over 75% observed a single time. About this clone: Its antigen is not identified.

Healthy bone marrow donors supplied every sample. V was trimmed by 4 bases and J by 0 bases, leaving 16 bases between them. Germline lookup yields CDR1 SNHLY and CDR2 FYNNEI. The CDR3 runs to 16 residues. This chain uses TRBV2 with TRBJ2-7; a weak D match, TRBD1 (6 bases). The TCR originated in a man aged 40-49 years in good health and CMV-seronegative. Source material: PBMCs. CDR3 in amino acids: CASSAPQQGPSYEQYF. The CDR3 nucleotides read TGTGCCAGCAGTGCGCCCCAACAGGGTCCCTCCTACGAGCAGTACTTC.